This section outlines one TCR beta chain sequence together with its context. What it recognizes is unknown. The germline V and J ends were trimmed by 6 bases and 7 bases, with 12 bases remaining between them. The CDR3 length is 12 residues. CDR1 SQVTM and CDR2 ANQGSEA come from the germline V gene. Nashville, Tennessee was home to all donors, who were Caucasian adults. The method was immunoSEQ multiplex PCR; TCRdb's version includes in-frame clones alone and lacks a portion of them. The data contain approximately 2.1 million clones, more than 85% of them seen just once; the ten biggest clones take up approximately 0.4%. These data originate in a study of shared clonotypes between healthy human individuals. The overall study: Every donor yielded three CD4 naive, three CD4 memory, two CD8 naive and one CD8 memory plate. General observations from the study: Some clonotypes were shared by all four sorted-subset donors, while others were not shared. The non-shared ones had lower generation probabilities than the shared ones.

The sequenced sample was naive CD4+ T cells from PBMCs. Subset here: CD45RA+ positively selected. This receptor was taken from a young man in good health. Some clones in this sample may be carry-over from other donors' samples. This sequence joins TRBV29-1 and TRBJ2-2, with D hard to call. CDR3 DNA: TGCAGCGTCTACCCGGAAAACGGGGAGCTGTTTTTT. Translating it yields CSVYPENGELFF.